The 27 T cell receptor beta chains reported below all come from one sample, sequenced in a study of spatial heterogeneity in lung cancer. TCRdb recomputed calls from the 5' RACE reads with MiXCR, one row per CDR3 protein. The sample has some 11,000 distinct CDR3 sequences, around 3.7% seen once. Time point of the sample: sample taken at primary tumor resection. Whole RNA from tumor, nontumor lung or frozen PBMC was sequenced unsorted. The sample here was normal lung tissue next to the tumor, taken at surgery. The source of these receptors is a male donor with early-stage non-small cell lung cancer.

This clonotype showed up just a few times. The V and J genes are TRBV7-9 and TRBJ2-2; D is perhaps TRBD1 or TRBD2 (5 bases each). V lost 5 bases and J lost 5, with 18 bases in between. This CDR3 contains 16 residues. CDR1 and CDR2 from the germline V gene are SEHNR and FQNEAQ (reference sequence). The chain's CDR3 is CASSPGHLPYTGELFF. CDR3 DNA sequence: TGTGCCAGCAGCCCGGGGCACTTACCTTATACCGGGGAGCTGTTTTTT.

This clonotype was detected ten times or more. The chain couples TRBV4-2 to TRBJ1-5, with 8 nucleotides matching TRBD1. Germline V lookup: CDR1 LGHNA, CDR2 YNFKEQ. V lost 0 bases and J lost 3; bases outside the gene matches: 10. The CDR3 sequence is 18 residues long. CDR3 nucleotides: TGTGCCAGCAGCCAAGATGCCACAGGGGGAGGAGACAATCAGCCCCAGCATTTT. Translation gives CASSQDATGGGDNQPQHF.

The chain combines TRBV7-2 with TRBJ2-2; 8 bases match TRBD1. The CDR3 covers 16 residues. V shed 1 base and J 6 bases; nucleotides not matched to a gene: 7. Germline CDR1 SGHTA, CDR2 FQGNSA. For the CDR3, the DNA is TGTGCCAGCAGCTTAGGAGGTCAGGGGGCGTCCGGGGAGCTGTTTTTT. Residues: CASSLGGQGASGELFF.

A few counts support this clonotype. V usage is TRBV2 and J usage is TRBJ2-5, with 9 bases identical to TRBD1. CDR3 length: 16 amino acids. Per germline, CDR1 SNHLY and CDR2 FYNNEI. V gave up 4 bases and J gave up 4 bases; unmatched junction bases: 10. The CDR3 region has the DNA TGTGCCAGCAGTGGGCCGACAGGGGGTCTCACAGAGACCCAGTACTTC. Translation: CASSGPTGGLTETQYF. The full variable domain, completed using reference TRBV2 and TRBJ2-5, is EPEVTQTPSHQVTQMGQEVILRCVPISNHLYFYWYRQILGQKVEFLVSFYNNEISEKSEIFDDQFSVERPDGSNFTLKIRSTKLEDSAMYFCASSGPTGGLTETQYFGPGTRLLVL.

This clonotype is medium-sized by share. The chain is built from TRBV7-8 and TRBJ1-2; D is unclear. The CDR3 runs 13 residues. Germline V CDR1 and CDR2: SGHVS, FQNEAQ. V lost 1 base and J lost 2, with 5 bases in between. For the CDR3, the DNA is TGTGCCAGCAGCTTAGGGGGAAACTATGGCTACACCTTC. Protein: CASSLGGNYGYTF.

This clonotype has ten or more counts. The genes are TRBV7-6 and TRBJ2-7, with D hard to call. Per germline, CDR1 SGHVS and CDR2 FNYEAQ. CDR3 length: 13 amino acids. V lost 1 base and J lost 7, with 11 bases in between. CDR3 residues: CASSLVVRGEQYF. CDR3 sequence (DNA): TGTGCCAGCAGCTTAGTAGTACGTGGGGAGCAGTACTTC.

This clonotype was detected ten times or more. The rearrangement joins TRBV20-1 to TRBJ2-7; 8 bases fit TRBD2. This CDR3 is built from 13 residues. The germline V gene has CDR1 DFQATT and CDR2 SNEGSKA (reference sequence). The V and J ends lost 3 bases and 4 bases, in that order; junction bases with no gene match: 5. In DNA, the CDR3 is TGCAGTGCTAGTACTAGCGGTATTTACGAGCAGTACTTC. Its translation: CSASTSGIYEQYF.

This clonotype was counted ten times or more. The CDR3 spells CASSQVGLEAFF. CDR3 sequence (DNA): TGTGCCAGCAGCCAAGTGGGTCTCGAAGCTTTCTTT. The chain employs TRBV3-1 and TRBJ1-1; D unresolved. Trimming stripped 1 base from V and 8 bases from J, with 8 bases between. From germline, CDR1 is LGHDT and CDR2 YNNKEL (reference sequence). The CDR3 has 12 residues.

This clonotype came up many times. The chain combines TRBV18 with TRBJ1-5, with TRBD1 as a possible D gene (6 bases). The CDR3 consists of 14 residues. Germline-derived CDR1 and CDR2 are KGHSH and LQKENI. Between the trimmed V and J ends, which lost 2 bases and 9 bases, there was a span of 14 bases. CDR3 protein: CASSPETGQGPQHF. The CDR3 DNA is TGTGCCAGCTCACCAGAGACAGGCCAGGGGCCCCAGCATTTT. Using reference TRBV18 and TRBJ1-5 for the parts outside the CDR3, the full variable domain is NAGVMQNPRHLVRRRGQEARLRCSPMKGHSHVYWYRQLPEEGLKFMVYLQKENIIDESGMPKERFSAEFPKEGPSILRIQQVVRGDSAAYFCASSPETGQGPQHFGDGTRLSIL.

V is TRBV30 and J is TRBJ1-1; D call uncertain. CDR1 is GTSNPN, CDR2 SVGIG, per germline (reference sequence). Trimming stripped 4 bases from V and 2 bases from J, with 5 bases between. This CDR3 has 11 amino acids. CDR3 DNA sequence: TGTGCCTGGAACAGAAACACTGAAGCTTTCTTT. This translates into CAWNRNTEAFF. Based on the CDR3 plus reference TRBV30 and TRBJ1-1, the full variable domain is SQTIHQWPATLVQPVGSPLSLECTVEGTSNPNLYWYRQAAGRGLQLLFYSVGIGQISSEVPQNLSASRPQDRQFILSSKKLLLSDSGFYLCAWNRNTEAFFGQGTRLTVV.

This clonotype is medium-sized within its sample. The chain couples TRBV12-3 or TRBV12-4 to TRBJ2-5; D perhaps matches TRBD1 (6 bases). The V end was cut by 3 bases, the J end by 6 bases, with 14 bases between. This CDR3 has 14 residues. The DNA for the CDR3 is TGTGCCAGCAGTTTTCCAGGGGCACCGAAGACCCAGTACTTC. Residues: CASSFPGAPKTQYF.

The chain is built from TRBV5-1 and TRBJ2-3; perhaps D is TRBD1 or TRBD2 (5 bases each). The CDR3 has 12 residues. CDR1 SGHRS and CDR2 YFSETQ come from the germline V gene. V was clipped by 2 bases and J by 11 bases, with 12 bases between them. DNA for the CDR3: TGCGCCAGCAGCTTCAGTCAGGGAGAGCAGTATTTT. Protein: CASSFSQGEQYF. The full variable domain, with the rest looked up from reference TRBV5-1 and TRBJ2-3, is KAGVTQTPRYLIKTRGQQVTLSCSPISGHRSVSWYQQTPGQGLQFLFEYFSETQRNKGNFPGRFSGRQFSNSRSEMNVSTLELGDSALYLCASSFSQGEQYFGPGTRLTVL.

This clonotype was recorded many times. The chain has TRBV5-6 and TRBJ1-5, with a possible D match to TRBD1 (5 bases). V was clipped by 1 base and J by 3 bases, with 8 bases between them. In germline, CDR1 is SGHDT, CDR2 YYEEEE. The CDR3 loop spans 14 amino acids. DNA of the CDR3: TGTGCCAGCAGCTTGAGAGGGGTCAATCAGCCCCAGCATTTT. It translates to CASSLRGVNQPQHF.

The table lists this clonotype with many counts. The V and J genes are TRBV4-2 and TRBJ1-5, with TRBD1 as a possible D gene (5 bases). V shed 1 base and J shed 4 bases, with 8 bases lying between them. There are 14 residues in the CDR3. CDR1 and CDR2 from the germline V gene are LGHNA and YNFKEQ. As DNA, the CDR3 is TGTGCCAGCAGCCAAGTACAGGAAAATCAGCCCCAGCATTTT. It yields the protein CASSQVQENQPQHF.

This clonotype was counted at least ten times. This chain joins TRBV7-2 and TRBJ1-5; D uncertain. CDR1 is SGHTA, CDR2 FQGNSA, per germline. The length of the CDR3 is 15 residues. Trimming removed 1 base from V and 0 bases from J, with 7 bases in between. For the CDR3, the DNA is TGTGCCAGCAGCTTAGAGGGATATAGCAATCAGCCCCAGCATTTT. Residues: CASSLEGYSNQPQHF.

Many counts were recorded for this clonotype. The CDR3 loop reads CASSSTRLAGGPETQYF. In DNA, the CDR3 is TGTGCCAGCAGTTCGACTAGACTAGCGGGGGGCCCAGAGACCCAGTACTTC. The chain is built from TRBV12-3 or TRBV12-4 and TRBJ2-5, with 13 nucleotides matching TRBD2. This CDR3 spans 17 amino acids. The J segment lost 4 bases and the V segment lost 4 bases, leaving 9 bases of the junction unmatched.

This clonotype was counted ten times or more. This chain connects TRBV4-2 to TRBJ2-3; 9 bases line up with TRBD2. V shed 4 bases and J 2 bases; nucleotides not matched to a gene: 10. This CDR3 is built from 17 residues. CDR1 is LGHNA and CDR2 is YNFKEQ in the germline V gene. The CDR3 loop reads CASSLGLAGSLTDTQYF. Here the CDR3 DNA reads TGTGCCAGCAGCCTTGGGCTAGCGGGATCACTCACAGATACGCAGTATTTT.

This clonotype was detected many times. The CDR3 sequence: CASSLDRQGLRNQPQHF. The CDR3 bases are TGTGCCAGCAGCTTAGACCGACAGGGGTTGAGGAATCAGCCCCAGCATTTT. V gene TRBV7-8 combines with J gene TRBJ1-5, with 8 bases matching TRBD1. The CDR3 contains 17 residues. J gave up 4 bases and V 1 base, and 9 bases lay outside the gene matches. Germline CDR1 SGHVS, CDR2 FQNEAQ. The variable domain in full, with the rest retrieved from reference TRBV7-8 and TRBJ1-5, is GAGVSQSPRYKVAKRGQDVALRCDPISGHVSLFWYQQALGQGPEFLTYFQNEAQLDKSGLPSDRFFAERPEGSVSTLKIQRTQQEDSAVYLCASSLDRQGLRNQPQHFGDGTRLSIL.

This clonotype was found many times. This sequence joins TRBV19 and TRBJ2-5, with 9 bases matching TRBD2. Germline assignment: CDR1 LNHDA and CDR2 SQIVND (reference sequence). The CDR3 runs 17 residues. The J segment lost 1 base and the V segment lost 3 bases, leaving 9 bases of the junction unmatched. The CDR3 is CASSIDLLAGSQETQYF. The CDR3 DNA follows: TGTGCCAGTAGTATCGACCTCCTAGCGGGGAGCCAAGAGACCCAGTACTTC.

This clonotype was picked up a small number of times. CDR3 residues: CASSPPRLNYEQYF. In nucleotides, the CDR3 is TGTGCCAGCAGCCCCCCCCGGCTGAACTACGAGCAGTACTTC. The chain links TRBV7-6 to TRBJ2-7; D unclear. The germline gives CDR1 SGHVS, CDR2 FNYEAQ. CDR3 length: 14 residues. V gave up 5 bases and J gave up 3 bases, with 14 bases separating them.

This clonotype occurred many times. The genes are TRBV18 and TRBJ2-3; no definite D call. Trimming pared 1 base from V and 6 bases from J, leaving 11 bases between. CDR1 is KGHSH, CDR2 LQKENI, per germline. The CDR3 has 14 amino acids. CDR3 in DNA: TGTGCCAGCTCACCACAAGGGTTGTGGGATACGCAGTATTTT. It specifies CASSPQGLWDTQYF. The full variable domain, rest sourced from reference TRBV18 and TRBJ2-3, is NAGVMQNPRHLVRRRGQEARLRCSPMKGHSHVYWYRQLPEEGLKFMVYLQKENIIDESGMPKERFSAEFPKEGPSILRIQQVVRGDSAAYFCASSPQGLWDTQYFGPGTRLTVL.

This clonotype was seen repeatedly, ten times or more. The rearrangement joins TRBV7-8 to TRBJ1-5; D gene unclear. The CDR3 loop spans 16 amino acids. V was shortened by 3 bases and J by 0 bases, with 12 bases between the two germline ends. Germline V lookup: CDR1 SGHVS, CDR2 FQNEAQ. CDR3 nucleotides: TGTGCCAGCAGCTTTAAGTCAGAGTATAGCAATCAGCCCCAGCATTTT. Protein sequence: CASSFKSEYSNQPQHF.

This clonotype has at least ten counts. The chain links TRBV27 to TRBJ2-3; D is tentatively TRBD1 or TRBD2 (5 bases each). V lost 4 bases and J lost 3, with 11 bases in between. In germline, CDR1 is MNHEY, CDR2 SMNVEV (reference sequence). CDR3 size: 14 residues. CDR3 sequence reads: CASSWGSLTDTQYF. The CDR3 nucleotides read TGTGCCAGCAGTTGGGGGAGTCTGACAGATACGCAGTATTTT.

This clonotype showed up just a few times. At one of its ends the junction is not consistent with the germline gene, which may arise from a read error. This chain uses TRBV7-9 with TRBJ2-5; 10 bases line up with TRBD1. CDR3 size: 13 residues. Germline assignment: CDR1 SEHNR and CDR2 FQNEAQ (reference sequence). CDR3 amino acids: CASSLRSVGQGDF. DNA for the CDR3: TGTGCCAGCAGCTTAAGAAGCGTTGGACAGGGGGACTTC.

This clonotype was seen more than once but under ten times. The chain has TRBV28 and TRBJ1-6; 7 bases align to TRBD1. Germline assignment: CDR1 MDHEN and CDR2 SYDVKM. Trimming at V came to 4 bases and at J to 8 bases, leaving 8 bases not matched to a gene. The CDR3 covers 15 residues. CDR3 coding DNA: TGTGCCAGCAGTTACACGTCCGGGACAGATTCACCCCTCCACTTT. This gives the protein CASSYTSGTDSPLHF.

This clonotype showed up many times. The chain recombines TRBV12-3 or TRBV12-4 with TRBJ1-5; a weak D match, TRBD1 (5 bases). The CDR3 sequence is 14 residues long. With 5 bases removed from V and 2 bases from J, the gap between germline ends came to 10 bases. The CDR3 sequence: CASSLKQGNQPQHF. The CDR3 DNA is TGTGCCAGCAGTCTAAAACAGGGCAATCAGCCCCAGCATTTT.

This clonotype is deemed medium-sized. The chain employs TRBV20-1 and TRBJ2-3, with 9 bases that match TRBD2. V shed 4 bases, J shed 3 bases, and the junction held 5 bases outside the gene matches. Per the germline V gene, CDR1 is DFQATT and CDR2 is SNEGSKA (reference sequence). The CDR3 spans 14 residues. The CDR3 loop is CSATPGLATDTQYF. The DNA for the CDR3 is TGCAGTGCTACCCCGGGACTAGCAACAGATACGCAGTATTTT.